This T cell receptor (beta chain) was retrieved from a study of blood T cells in healthy people across ages. Findings and caveats of the study: Possibly, changes in expanded clonotypes were confounded because donor CMV status was unknown. Measured against age, TCR beta diversity per million T cells decreased in a roughly linear manner.

Primed by a sample-barcoded 5' primer and a J-beta primer mix, a second PCR proceeded for 7 to 11 cycles. A single record per CDR3 protein comes from TCRdb applying MiXCR to the 5' RACE reads. The data contain 800,000 to 950,000 distinct CDR3 sequences, roughly 40% of them singletons. Samples had at least 7 million PBMCs isolated from them. V lost 5 bases and J lost 3; bases outside the gene matches: 4. CDR3 length equals 14 residues. The germline CDR1 and CDR2 sequences are MDHEN and SYDVKM. This clonotype appeared a few times. Its matching antigen is unknown. The sequence was collected from a man between 18 and 35 years old in good health. This chain links TRBV28 with TRBJ1-1; 9 bases are shared with TRBD1. Specimen: blood. Here the CDR3 reads CASSGGQGHTEAFF. CDR3 in DNA: TGTGCCAGCAGTGGCGGACAGGGGCACACTGAAGCTTTCTTT.